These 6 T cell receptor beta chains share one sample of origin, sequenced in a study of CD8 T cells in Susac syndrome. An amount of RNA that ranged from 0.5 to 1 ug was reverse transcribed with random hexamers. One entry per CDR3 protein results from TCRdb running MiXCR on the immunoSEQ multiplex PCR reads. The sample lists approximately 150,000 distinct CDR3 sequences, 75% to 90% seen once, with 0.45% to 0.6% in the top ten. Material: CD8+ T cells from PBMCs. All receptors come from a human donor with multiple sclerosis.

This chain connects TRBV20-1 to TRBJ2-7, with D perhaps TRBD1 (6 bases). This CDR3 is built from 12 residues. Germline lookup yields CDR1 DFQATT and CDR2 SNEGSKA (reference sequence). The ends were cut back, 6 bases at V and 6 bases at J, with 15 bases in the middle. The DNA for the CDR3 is TGCAGTGCAATACAGGGTTTCGGCGAGCAGTACTTC. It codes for CSAIQGFGEQYF.

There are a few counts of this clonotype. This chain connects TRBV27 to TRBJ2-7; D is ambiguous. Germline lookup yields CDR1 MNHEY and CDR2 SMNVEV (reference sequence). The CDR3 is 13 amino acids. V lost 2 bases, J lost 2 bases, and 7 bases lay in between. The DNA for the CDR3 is TGTGCCAGCAGTTTAGGCCTAACCTACGAGCAGTACTTC. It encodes CASSLGLTYEQYF.

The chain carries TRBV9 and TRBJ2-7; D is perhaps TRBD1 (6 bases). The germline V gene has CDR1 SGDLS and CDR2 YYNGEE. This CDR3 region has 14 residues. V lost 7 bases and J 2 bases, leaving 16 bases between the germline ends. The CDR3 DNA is TGTGCCAGCTCAATCGGGGACACAGCCTACGAGCAGTACTTC. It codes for CASSIGDTAYEQYF. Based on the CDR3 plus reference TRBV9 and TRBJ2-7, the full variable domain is DSGVTQTPKHLITATGQRVTLRCSPRSGDLSVYWYQQSLDQGLQFLIQYYNGEERAKGNILERFSAQQFPDLHSELNLSSLELGDSALYFCASSIGDTAYEQYFGPGTRLTVT.

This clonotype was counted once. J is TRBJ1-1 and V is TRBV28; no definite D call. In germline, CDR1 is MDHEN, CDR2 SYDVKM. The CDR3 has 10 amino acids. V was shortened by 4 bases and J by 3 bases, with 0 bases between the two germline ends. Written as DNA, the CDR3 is TGTGCCAGCAGTTACACTGAAGCTTTCTTT. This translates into CASSYTEAFF.

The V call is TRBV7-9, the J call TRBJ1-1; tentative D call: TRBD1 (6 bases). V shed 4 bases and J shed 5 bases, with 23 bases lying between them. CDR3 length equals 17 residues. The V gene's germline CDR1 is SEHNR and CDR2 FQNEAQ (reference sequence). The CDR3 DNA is TGTGCCAGCAGCTCCTCACAGGGACCGGAGTTAGTAACTGAAGCTTTCTTT. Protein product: CASSSSQGPELVTEAFF.

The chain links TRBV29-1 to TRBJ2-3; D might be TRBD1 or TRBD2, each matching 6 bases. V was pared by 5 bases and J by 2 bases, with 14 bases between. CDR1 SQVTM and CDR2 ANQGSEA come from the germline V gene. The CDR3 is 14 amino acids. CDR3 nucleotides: TGCAGCGTTAGGGGGGATAGTCACACAGATACGCAGTATTTT. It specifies CSVRGDSHTDTQYF.